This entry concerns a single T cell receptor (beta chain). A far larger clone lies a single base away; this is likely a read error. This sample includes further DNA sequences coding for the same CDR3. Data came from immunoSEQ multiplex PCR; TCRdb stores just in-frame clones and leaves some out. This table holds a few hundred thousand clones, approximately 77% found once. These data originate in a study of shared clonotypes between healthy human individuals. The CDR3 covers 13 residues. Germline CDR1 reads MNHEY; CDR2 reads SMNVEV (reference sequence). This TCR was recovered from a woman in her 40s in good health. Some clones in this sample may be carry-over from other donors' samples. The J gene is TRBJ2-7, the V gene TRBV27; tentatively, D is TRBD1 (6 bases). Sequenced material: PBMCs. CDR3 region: CASRGRTGHEQYF. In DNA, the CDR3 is TGCGCCAGCAGGGGTAGGACTGGCCACGAGCAGTACTTC.